These 26 T cell receptor beta chains originate from one sample sequenced in a study of T cell changes during pregnancy in multiple sclerosis. Assay used: immunoSEQ multiplex PCR; TCRdb lists only in-frame clones, some missing. The table shows tens of thousands of clones, with 85% to 95% occurring only once. Sequenced material: CD8+ T cells from peripheral blood mononuclear cells, taken in the third trimester of pregnancy. The source is a female donor with multiple sclerosis, enrolled in a pregnancy study.

This clone was picked up a small number of times. This chain links TRBV28 with TRBJ1-1; D not resolved. The ends were cut back, 5 bases at V and 0 bases at J, with 10 bases in the middle. This CDR3 has 14 amino acids. Germline V lookup: CDR1 MDHEN, CDR2 SYDVKM. CDR3 protein: CASSVTVMNTEAFF. The CDR3 DNA is TGTGCCAGCAGTGTAACGGTCATGAACACTGAAGCTTTCTTT.

V is TRBV4-1 and J is TRBJ2-2; D remains unclear. V was clipped by 3 bases and J by 6 bases, with 14 bases between them. The CDR3 is made up of 15 amino acids. CDR1 and CDR2 (germline): MGHRA, YSYEKL. DNA of the CDR3: TGCGCCAGCAGCCACACCGCTAGTAACTCCGGGGAGCTGTTTTTT. Its translation: CASSHTASNSGELFF.

This chain joins TRBV14 and TRBJ1-1; possibly TRBD1 for D (6 bases). The CDR3 sequence is 17 residues long. CDR1 is SGHDN, CDR2 FVKESK, per germline. Trimming shortened V by 0 bases and J by 5 bases, and 19 bases separated the two germline ends. The CDR3 spells CASSQDHLRGAKTEAFF. Here the CDR3 DNA reads TGTGCCAGCAGCCAAGATCACCTGCGGGGGGCGAAGACTGAAGCTTTCTTT.

This rearrangement joins TRBV14 to TRBJ2-6; TRBD1 might be the D (6 bases). CDR3 length: 15 amino acids. Germline CDR1 SGHDN, CDR2 FVKESK. Trimming left V 2 bases short and J 2 bases short, with 7 bases between. CDR3 sequence: CASSQYRAGANVLTF. The DNA of the CDR3 is TGTGCCAGCAGCCAATACAGGGCTGGGGCCAACGTCCTGACTTTC.

This chain's CDR3 is CATSSLAGGSHEQFF. The DNA for the CDR3 is TGTGCCACCAGCAGCTTAGCGGGAGGGAGCCATGAGCAGTTCTTC. J is TRBJ2-1 and V is TRBV15; 11 nucleotides agree with TRBD2. The V and J ends lost 3 bases and 8 bases, in that order; junction bases with no gene match: 6. Germline-derived CDR1 and CDR2 are LNHNV and YYDKDF (reference sequence). This CDR3 contains 15 residues. The whole variable domain, remainder taken from reference TRBV15 and TRBJ2-1, is DAMVIQNPRYQVTQFGKPVTLSCSQTLNHNVMYWYQQKSSQAPKLLFHYYDKDFNNEADTPDNFQSRRPNTSFCFLDIRSPGLGDTAMYLCATSSLAGGSHEQFFGPGTRLTVL.

The chain has TRBV6-5 and TRBJ2-7; D ambiguous. CDR3 length equals 15 residues. V was trimmed by 2 bases and J by 3 bases, leaving 14 bases between them. Germline values: CDR1 MNHEY, CDR2 SVGAGI. The CDR3 sequence is CASSYGPTVDYEQYF. CDR3 DNA: TGTGCCAGCAGTTACGGTCCAACGGTTGACTACGAGCAGTACTTC.

V gene TRBV27 combines with J gene TRBJ2-7, with D tentatively TRBD1 (6 bases). From germline, CDR1 is MNHEY and CDR2 SMNVEV (reference sequence). This CDR3 contains 16 residues. Between the trimmed V and J ends, which lost 5 bases and 4 bases, there was a span of 21 bases. CDR3 nucleotide sequence: TGTGCCAGCAGTCGGGCCTCCGGGACACTAACTTACGAGCAGTACTTC. It is translated as CASSRASGTLTYEQYF.

The chain employs TRBV7-9 and TRBJ2-1; TRBD2 matches 12 bases. V shed 3 bases and J 1 base; nucleotides not matched to a gene: 4. Germline loops: CDR1 SEHNR, CDR2 FQNEAQ (reference sequence). The CDR3 contains 17 residues. The DNA of the CDR3 is TGTGCCAGCAGCTTGACTAGCGGGGGAAGTTCCTACAATGAGCAGTTCTTC. As protein: CASSLTSGGSSYNEQFF. Full variable domain (missing parts from reference TRBV7-9 and TRBJ2-1): DTGVSQNPRHKITKRGQNVTFRCDPISEHNRLYWYRQTLGQGPEFLTYFQNEAQLEKSRLLSDRFSAERPKGSFSTLEIQRTEQGDSAMYLCASSLTSGGSSYNEQFFGPGTRLTVL.

The chain couples TRBV28 to TRBJ2-5, with 7 positions matching TRBD2. The germline CDR1 and CDR2 sequences are MDHEN and SYDVKM. V gave up 6 bases and J gave up 3 bases; unmatched junction bases: 7. The length of the CDR3 is 14 residues. The CDR3 DNA sequence: TGTGCCAGCAGCCCTGCGGGGGACGAAGAGACCCAGTACTTC. Protein sequence: CASSPAGDEETQYF.

The chain joins TRBV28 to TRBJ1-1; 8 nucleotides align to TRBD1. Germline CDR1 reads MDHEN; CDR2 reads SYDVKM. The CDR3 consists of 14 residues. The J segment lost 5 bases and the V segment lost 4 bases, leaving 6 bases of the junction unmatched. This CDR3 is CASSWTGRQTEAFF. CDR3 bases: TGTGCCAGCAGTTGGACAGGGAGACAGACTGAAGCTTTCTTT.

In its sample, this clone was seen once. CDR3 region: CASSPGQGVTETQYF. CDR3 DNA sequence: TGTGCCAGCAGCCCGGGACAGGGGGTAACAGAGACCCAGTACTTC. V gene TRBV28 combines with J gene TRBJ2-5, with TRBD1 identical over 11 bases. V shed 6 bases and J 4 bases; nucleotides not matched to a gene: 7. CDR1 is MDHEN, CDR2 SYDVKM, per germline. The CDR3 sequence is 15 residues long.

The chain has TRBV6-5 and TRBJ1-1, with 7 bases aligning to TRBD1. Germline trimming cut 4 bases from V and 5 bases from J; bases unmatched to any gene: 4. Germline V gene data show CDR1 as MNHEY and CDR2 as SVGAGI. This CDR3 spans 13 amino acids. The CDR3 bases are TGTGCCAGCAGTTTGACAGGGTATACTGAAGCTTTCTTT. Its protein is CASSLTGYTEAFF.

The V and J genes are TRBV18 and TRBJ2-1, with 10 positions matching TRBD1. CDR1 is KGHSH and CDR2 is LQKENI in the germline V gene. V shed 6 bases and J 5 bases; nucleotides not matched to a gene: 22. The CDR3 contains 20 residues. This CDR3 is CASSTDRGRTGGPRNNEQFF. The CDR3 nucleotides read TGTGCCAGCTCGACAGACAGGGGGCGGACGGGAGGGCCTCGTAACAATGAGCAGTTCTTC.

The chain combines TRBV11-2 with TRBJ2-1; TRBD2 matches 13 bases. Germline V gene sequence: CDR1 SGHAT, CDR2 FQNNGV. Unmatched junction bases numbered 4, after V lost 3 bases and J lost 8 bases. This CDR3 has 15 residues. The CDR3 DNA sequence: TGTGCCAGCAGCTTGGGACTAGCGGGAACCGATGAGCAGTTCTTC. Amino acid sequence: CASSLGLAGTDEQFF.

The chain joins TRBV28 to TRBJ2-3, with 7 bases matching TRBD1. The J segment lost 6 bases and the V segment lost 4 bases, leaving 13 bases of the junction unmatched. This CDR3 has 16 residues. The germline V gene encodes CDR1 MDHEN and CDR2 SYDVKM. This chain's CDR3 is CASSSTMRQGLDTQYF. The CDR3 bases are TGTGCCAGCAGTTCGACCATGAGACAGGGTTTGGATACGCAGTATTTT.

The chain has TRBV27 and TRBJ2-1, with 7 bases that match TRBD1. Looked up from germline, CDR1 is MNHEY and CDR2 is SMNVEV (reference sequence). Trimming at V came to 2 bases and at J to 4 bases, leaving 5 bases not matched to a gene. The CDR3 runs 15 residues. The DNA for the CDR3 is TGTGCCAGCAGTTTAGCCTCGGACAGGTACAATGAGCAGTTCTTC. This translates into CASSLASDRYNEQFF.

V is TRBV5-4 and J is TRBJ1-4; 7 nucleotides agree with TRBD1. Per the germline V gene, CDR1 is SGHNT and CDR2 is YYREEE (reference sequence). The CDR3 runs 15 residues. V lost 0 bases to trimming and J lost 3 bases; unmatched junction nucleotides: 2. CDR3 nucleotide sequence: TGTGCCAGCAGCTTGGGGGACAGCTCTAATGAAAAACTGTTTTTT. Amino acids: CASSLGDSSNEKLFF.

This clone showed up just a few times. CDR3 region: CASSFGGNTEAFF. In nucleotides, the CDR3 is TGCGCCAGCAGCTTCGGGGGTAACACTGAAGCTTTCTTT. The genes are TRBV5-1 and TRBJ1-1; a possible D gene is TRBD1 (5 bases). Germline values: CDR1 SGHRS, CDR2 YFSETQ. CDR3 size: 13 residues. Trimming took 2 bases from V and 2 from J, leaving 7 bases between them. The whole variable domain, remainder taken from reference TRBV5-1 and TRBJ1-1, is KAGVTQTPRYLIKTRGQQVTLSCSPISGHRSVSWYQQTPGQGLQFLFEYFSETQRNKGNFPGRFSGRQFSNSRSEMNVSTLELGDSALYLCASSFGGNTEAFFGQGTRLTVV.

The chain is built from TRBV2 and TRBJ2-7; the match to TRBD2 covers 7 bases. Per the germline V gene, CDR1 is SNHLY and CDR2 is FYNNEI. J gave up 3 bases and V 6 bases, and 2 bases lay outside the gene matches. CDR3 size: 12 residues. The CDR3 DNA follows: TGTGCCAGCAGGGCGGGAGTCTACGAGCAGTACTTC. It codes for CASRAGVYEQYF.

This chain uses TRBV7-2 with TRBJ2-6, with a possible D match to TRBD2 (5 bases). Trimming took off 6 bases at V and 3 bases at J, with 15 bases between the two ends. There are 16 residues in the CDR3. From germline, CDR1 is SGHTA and CDR2 FQGNSA. The CDR3 region is CASSRRGKIGANVLTF. The CDR3 bases are TGTGCCAGCAGTCGCAGAGGGAAGATTGGGGCCAACGTCCTGACTTTC.

The chain couples TRBV13 to TRBJ2-2, with TRBD2 matching over 7 bases. The V gene's germline CDR1 is PRHDT and CDR2 FYEKMQ (reference sequence). Losses at the gene ends were 2 bases for V and 8 bases for J; bases not matched to a gene: 8. The CDR3 loop spans 15 amino acids. CDR3 protein: CASSLPGRAVGELFF. The CDR3 DNA sequence: TGTGCCAGCAGCTTACCGGGGAGGGCCGTAGGGGAGCTGTTTTTT.

This chain connects TRBV19 to TRBJ1-5, with D unresolved. V was shortened by 3 bases and J by 2 bases, with 11 bases between the two germline ends. Per germline, CDR1 LNHDA and CDR2 SQIVND (reference sequence). The CDR3 is 15 residues long. CDR3 loop: CASSILVLGNQPQHF. DNA of the CDR3: TGTGCCAGTAGTATTTTAGTTCTCGGCAATCAGCCCCAGCATTTT.

The count of this clone is one. The chain joins TRBV7-2 to TRBJ1-1; D is undetermined. CDR3 length: 14 residues. V gave up 2 bases and J gave up 0 bases, with 7 bases separating them. The germline gives CDR1 SGHTA, CDR2 FQGNSA. The CDR3: CASSLRRLNTEAFF. CDR3 coding DNA: TGTGCCAGCAGCTTAAGGAGGTTGAACACTGAAGCTTTCTTT.

The genes are TRBV28 and TRBJ2-7; 9 bases are a match to TRBD1. V shed 7 bases and J 4 bases; nucleotides not matched to a gene: 8. Germline V gene sequence: CDR1 MDHEN, CDR2 SYDVKM. This CDR3 is built from 14 residues. The CDR3: CASTRTGARYEQYF. The CDR3 DNA sequence: TGTGCCAGCACCAGGACAGGGGCTCGATACGAGCAGTACTTC.

The chain joins TRBV4-1 to TRBJ2-7; TRBD2 matches 14 bases. V lost 5 bases and J lost 6; bases outside the gene matches: 3. CDR1 and CDR2 (germline): MGHRA, YSYEKL. CDR3 length equals 14 residues. Here the CDR3 reads CASSGTSGSGEQYF. CDR3 DNA: TGCGCCAGCAGCGGGACTAGCGGGAGTGGCGAGCAGTACTTC.

This clone was observed a few times. This chain links TRBV9 with TRBJ2-7, with TRBD2 identical over 12 bases. This CDR3 has 16 residues. Per germline, CDR1 SGDLS and CDR2 YYNGEE. Trimming removed 3 bases from V and 1 base from J; junction bases left unmatched: 5. This CDR3 is CASSANGLAGSYEQYF. The CDR3 bases are TGTGCCAGCAGCGCAAACGGACTAGCGGGATCCTACGAGCAGTACTTC.